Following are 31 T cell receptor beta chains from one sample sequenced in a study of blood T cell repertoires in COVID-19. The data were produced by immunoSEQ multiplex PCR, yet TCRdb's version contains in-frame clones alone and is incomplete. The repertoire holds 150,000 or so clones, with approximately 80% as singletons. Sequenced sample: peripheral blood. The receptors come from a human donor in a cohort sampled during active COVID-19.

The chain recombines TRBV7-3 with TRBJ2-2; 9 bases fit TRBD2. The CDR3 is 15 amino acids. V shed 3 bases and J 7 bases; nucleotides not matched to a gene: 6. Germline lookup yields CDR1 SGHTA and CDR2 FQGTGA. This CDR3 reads CASSLSSGGNGELFF. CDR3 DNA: TGTGCCAGCAGCTTGAGTAGCGGGGGTAACGGGGAGCTGTTTTTT.

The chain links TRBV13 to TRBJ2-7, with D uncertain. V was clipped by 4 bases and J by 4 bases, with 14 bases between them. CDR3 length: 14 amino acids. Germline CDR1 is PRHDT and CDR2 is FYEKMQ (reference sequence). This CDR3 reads CASSSRTVLYEQYF. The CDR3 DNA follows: TGTGCCAGCAGCTCTAGAACCGTTTTATACGAGCAGTACTTC.

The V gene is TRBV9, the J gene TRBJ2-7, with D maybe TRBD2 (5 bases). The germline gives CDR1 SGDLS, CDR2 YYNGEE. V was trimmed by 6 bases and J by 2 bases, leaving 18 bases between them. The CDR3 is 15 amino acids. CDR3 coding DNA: TGTGCCAGCACGACCTTGCTCGGGGTAACCTACGAGCAGTACTTC. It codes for CASTTLLGVTYEQYF.

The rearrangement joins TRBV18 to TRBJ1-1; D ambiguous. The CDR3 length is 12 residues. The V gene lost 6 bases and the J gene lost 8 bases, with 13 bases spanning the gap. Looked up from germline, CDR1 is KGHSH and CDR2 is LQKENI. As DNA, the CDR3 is TGTGCCAGCTCCCGGGTATACTCCGAAGCTTTCTTT. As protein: CASSRVYSEAFF. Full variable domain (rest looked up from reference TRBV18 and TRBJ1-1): NAGVMQNPRHLVRRRGQEARLRCSPMKGHSHVYWYRQLPEEGLKFMVYLQKENIIDESGMPKERFSAEFPKEGPSILRIQQVVRGDSAAYFCASSRVYSEAFFGQGTRLTVV.

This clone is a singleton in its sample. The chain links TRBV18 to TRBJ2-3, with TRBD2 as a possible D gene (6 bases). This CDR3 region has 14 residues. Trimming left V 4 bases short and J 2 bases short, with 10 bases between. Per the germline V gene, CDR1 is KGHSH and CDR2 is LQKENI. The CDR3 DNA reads TGTGCCAGCTCACGCCGGGACTCCACAGATACGCAGTATTTT. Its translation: CASSRRDSTDTQYF.

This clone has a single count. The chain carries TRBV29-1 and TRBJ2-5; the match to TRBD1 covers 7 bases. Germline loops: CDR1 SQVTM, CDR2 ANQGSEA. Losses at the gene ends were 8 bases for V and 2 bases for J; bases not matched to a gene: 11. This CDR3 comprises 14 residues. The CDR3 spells CSYSPTGNQETQYF. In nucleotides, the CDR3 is TGCAGCTACTCGCCGACAGGGAATCAAGAGACCCAGTACTTC. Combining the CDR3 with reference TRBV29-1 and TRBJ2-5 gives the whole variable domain SAVISQKPSRDICQRGTSLTIQCQVDSQVTMMFWYRQQPGQSLTLIATANQGSEATYESGFVIDKFPISRPNLTFSTLTVSNMSPEDSSIYLCSYSPTGNQETQYFGPGTRLLVL.

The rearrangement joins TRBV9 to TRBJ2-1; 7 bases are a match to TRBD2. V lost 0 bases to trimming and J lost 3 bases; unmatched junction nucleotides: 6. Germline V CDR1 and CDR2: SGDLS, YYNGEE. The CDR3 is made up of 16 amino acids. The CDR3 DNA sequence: TGTGCCAGCAGCGTAGTTTGGACTAGGGACTACAATGAGCAGTTCTTC. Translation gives CASSVVWTRDYNEQFF.

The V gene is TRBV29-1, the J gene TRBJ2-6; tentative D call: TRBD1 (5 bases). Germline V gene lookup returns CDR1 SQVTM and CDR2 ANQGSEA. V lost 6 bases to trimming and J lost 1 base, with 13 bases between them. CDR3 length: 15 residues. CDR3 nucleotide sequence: TGCAGCGTGGTACAAACAGGTTCTGGGGCCAACGTCCTGACTTTC. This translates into CSVVQTGSGANVLTF. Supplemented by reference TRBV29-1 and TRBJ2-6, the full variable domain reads SAVISQKPSRDICQRGTSLTIQCQVDSQVTMMFWYRQQPGQSLTLIATANQGSEATYESGFVIDKFPISRPNLTFSTLTVSNMSPEDSSIYLCSVVQTGSGANVLTFGAGSRLTVL.

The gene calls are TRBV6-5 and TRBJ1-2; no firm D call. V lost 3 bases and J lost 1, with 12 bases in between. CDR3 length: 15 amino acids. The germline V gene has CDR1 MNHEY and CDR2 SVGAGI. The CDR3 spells CASSYGEPFNYGYTF. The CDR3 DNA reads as TGTGCCAGCAGTTATGGGGAGCCCTTTAACTATGGCTACACCTTC.

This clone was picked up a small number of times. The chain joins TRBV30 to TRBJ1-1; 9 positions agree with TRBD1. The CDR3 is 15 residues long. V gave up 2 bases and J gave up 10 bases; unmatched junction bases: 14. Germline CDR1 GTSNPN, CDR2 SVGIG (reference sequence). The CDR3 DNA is TGTGCCTGGAGTAACGACCACCGGGACAGGGCTCCAGCTTTCTTT. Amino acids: CAWSNDHRDRAPAFF.

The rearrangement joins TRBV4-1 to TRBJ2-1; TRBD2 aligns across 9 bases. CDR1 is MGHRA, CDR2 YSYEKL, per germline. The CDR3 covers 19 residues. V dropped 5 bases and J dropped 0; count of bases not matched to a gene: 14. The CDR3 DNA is TGCGCCAGCAGCTCAGTCGGTGCGGGGCGGGAGGGCTCCTACAATGAGCAGTTCTTC. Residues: CASSSVGAGREGSYNEQFF.

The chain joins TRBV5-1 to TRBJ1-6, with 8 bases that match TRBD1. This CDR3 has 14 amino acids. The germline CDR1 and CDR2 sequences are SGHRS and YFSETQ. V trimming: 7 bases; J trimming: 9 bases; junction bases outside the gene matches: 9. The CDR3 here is CASARTGPSSPLHF. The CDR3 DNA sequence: TGCGCCAGCGCCCGGACAGGGCCGAGTTCACCCCTCCACTTT.

The CDR3 bases are TGCGCCAGCAGCTCGAGGACAGGGAGGGACTATGGCTACACCTTC. This translates into CASSSRTGRDYGYTF. The V gene is TRBV5-1, the J gene TRBJ1-2, with 8 bases fitting TRBD1. Germline CDR1 and CDR2: SGHRS and YFSETQ. J lost 3 bases, V lost 3 bases, and 7 bases had no gene match. The CDR3 length is 15 residues.

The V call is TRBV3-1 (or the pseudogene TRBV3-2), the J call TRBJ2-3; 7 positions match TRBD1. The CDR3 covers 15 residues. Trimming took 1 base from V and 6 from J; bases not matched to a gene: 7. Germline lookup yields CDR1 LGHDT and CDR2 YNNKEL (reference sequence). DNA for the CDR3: TGTGCCAGCAGCCAAGGTAATACAGGGGTGGATACGCAGTATTTT. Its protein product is CASSQGNTGVDTQYF.

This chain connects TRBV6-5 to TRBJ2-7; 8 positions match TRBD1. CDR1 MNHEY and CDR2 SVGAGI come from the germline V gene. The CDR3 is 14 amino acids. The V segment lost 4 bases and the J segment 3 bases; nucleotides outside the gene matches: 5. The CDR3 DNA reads TGTGCCAGCAGTTTCGGGACAGGCCTCTACGAGCAGTACTTC. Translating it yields CASSFGTGLYEQYF.

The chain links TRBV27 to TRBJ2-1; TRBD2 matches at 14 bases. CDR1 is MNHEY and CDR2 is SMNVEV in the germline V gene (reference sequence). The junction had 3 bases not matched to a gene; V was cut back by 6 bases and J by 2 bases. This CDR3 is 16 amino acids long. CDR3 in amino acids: CASSLTSGRAYNEQFF. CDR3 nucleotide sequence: TGTGCCAGCAGCCTGACTAGCGGGAGGGCCTACAATGAGCAGTTCTTC.

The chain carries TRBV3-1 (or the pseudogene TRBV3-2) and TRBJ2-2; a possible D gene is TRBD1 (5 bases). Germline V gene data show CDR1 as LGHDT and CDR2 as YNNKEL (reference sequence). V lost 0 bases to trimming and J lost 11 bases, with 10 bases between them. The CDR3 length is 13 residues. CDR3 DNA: TGTGCCAGCAGCCAAGATCTGACAGCCGAGCTGTTTTTT. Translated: CASSQDLTAELFF.

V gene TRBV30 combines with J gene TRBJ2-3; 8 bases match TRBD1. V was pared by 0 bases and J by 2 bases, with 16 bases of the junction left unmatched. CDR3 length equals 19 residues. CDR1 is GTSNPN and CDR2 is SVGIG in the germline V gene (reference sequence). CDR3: CAWSVQGWTGPIVTDTQYF. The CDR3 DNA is TGTGCCTGGAGTGTACAGGGATGGACAGGGCCTATAGTCACAGATACGCAGTATTTT.

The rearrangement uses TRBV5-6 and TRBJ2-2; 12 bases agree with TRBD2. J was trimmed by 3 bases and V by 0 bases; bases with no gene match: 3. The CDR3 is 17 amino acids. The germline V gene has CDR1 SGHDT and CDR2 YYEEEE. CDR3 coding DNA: TGTGCCAGCAGCTTGGAACGACTAGCGGGAGACACCGGGGAGCTGTTTTTT. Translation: CASSLERLAGDTGELFF.

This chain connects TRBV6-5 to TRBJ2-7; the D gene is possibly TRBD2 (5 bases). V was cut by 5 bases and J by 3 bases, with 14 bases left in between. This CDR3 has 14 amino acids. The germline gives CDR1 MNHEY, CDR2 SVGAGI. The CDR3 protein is CASSLDSSVYEQYF. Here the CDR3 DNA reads TGTGCCAGCAGTCTGGACTCTTCGGTCTACGAGCAGTACTTC.

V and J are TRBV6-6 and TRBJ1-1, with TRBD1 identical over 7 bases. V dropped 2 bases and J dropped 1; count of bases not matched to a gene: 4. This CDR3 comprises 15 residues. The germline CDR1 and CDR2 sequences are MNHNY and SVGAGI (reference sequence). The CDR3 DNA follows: TGTGCCAGCAGTTACCCGGGACAGTCGAACACTGAAGCTTTCTTT. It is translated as CASSYPGQSNTEAFF.

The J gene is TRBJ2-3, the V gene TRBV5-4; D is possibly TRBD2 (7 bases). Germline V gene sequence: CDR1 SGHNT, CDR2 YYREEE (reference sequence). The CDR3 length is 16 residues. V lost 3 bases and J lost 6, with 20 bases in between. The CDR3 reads CASSWGGWTMADTQYF. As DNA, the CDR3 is TGTGCCAGCAGCTGGGGGGGCTGGACCATGGCGGATACGCAGTATTTT. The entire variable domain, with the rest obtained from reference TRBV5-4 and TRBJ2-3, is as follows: ETGVTQSPTHLIKTRGQQVTLRCSSQSGHNTVSWYQQALGQGPQFIFQYYREEENGRGNFPPRFSGLQFPNYSSELNVNALELDDSALYLCASSWGGWTMADTQYFGPGTRLTVL.

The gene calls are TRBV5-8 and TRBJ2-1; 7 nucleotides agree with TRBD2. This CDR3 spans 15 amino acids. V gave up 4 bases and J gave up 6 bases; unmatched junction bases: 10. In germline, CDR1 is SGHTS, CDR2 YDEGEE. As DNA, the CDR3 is TGTGCCAGCAGCCGGGGGGAACTCGCACGCAATGAGCAGTTCTTC. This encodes CASSRGELARNEQFF.

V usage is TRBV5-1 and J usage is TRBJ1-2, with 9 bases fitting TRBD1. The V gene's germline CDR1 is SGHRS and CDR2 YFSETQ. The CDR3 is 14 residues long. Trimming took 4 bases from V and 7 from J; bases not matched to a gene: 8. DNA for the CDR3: TGCGCCAGCAGCCGGGACAGGGCCGTGACTGGCTACACCTTC. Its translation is CASSRDRAVTGYTF.

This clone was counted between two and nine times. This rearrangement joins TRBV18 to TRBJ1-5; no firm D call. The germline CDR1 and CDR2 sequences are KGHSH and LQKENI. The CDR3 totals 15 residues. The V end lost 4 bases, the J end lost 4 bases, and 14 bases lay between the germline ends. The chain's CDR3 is CASSLTWTGNQPQHF. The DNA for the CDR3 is TGTGCCAGCTCACTAACATGGACTGGGAATCAGCCCCAGCATTTT.

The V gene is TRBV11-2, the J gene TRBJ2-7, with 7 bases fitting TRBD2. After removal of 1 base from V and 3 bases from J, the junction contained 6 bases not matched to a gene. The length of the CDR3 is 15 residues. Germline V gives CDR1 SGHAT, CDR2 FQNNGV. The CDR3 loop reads CASSLGETSIYEQYF. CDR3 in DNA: TGTGCCAGCAGCTTAGGGGAGACTAGCATCTACGAGCAGTACTTC. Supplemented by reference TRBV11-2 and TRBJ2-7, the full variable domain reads EAGVAQSPRYKIIEKRQSVAFWCNPISGHATLYWYQQILGQGPKLLIQFQNNGVVDDSQLPKDRFSAERLKGVDSTLKIQPAKLEDSAVYLCASSLGETSIYEQYFGPGTRLTVT.

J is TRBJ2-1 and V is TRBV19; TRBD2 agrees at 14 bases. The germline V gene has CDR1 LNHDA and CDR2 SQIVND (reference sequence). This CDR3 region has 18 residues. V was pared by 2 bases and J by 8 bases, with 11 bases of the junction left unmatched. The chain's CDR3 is CASSISPGLAGVEDEQFF. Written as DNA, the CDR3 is TGTGCCAGTAGTATATCCCCGGGACTAGCGGGAGTAGAGGATGAGCAGTTCTTC.

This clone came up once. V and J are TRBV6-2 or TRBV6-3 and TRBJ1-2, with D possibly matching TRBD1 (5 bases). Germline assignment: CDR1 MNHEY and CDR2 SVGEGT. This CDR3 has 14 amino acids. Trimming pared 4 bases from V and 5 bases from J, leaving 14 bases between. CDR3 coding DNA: TGTGCCAGCAGTTCCCGAATGACAGAGTATGGCTACACCTTC. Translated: CASSSRMTEYGYTF.

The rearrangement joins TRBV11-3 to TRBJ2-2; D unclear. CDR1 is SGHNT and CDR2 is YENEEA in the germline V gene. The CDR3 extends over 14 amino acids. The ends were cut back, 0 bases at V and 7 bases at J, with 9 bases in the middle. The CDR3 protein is CASSLDRRVGELFF. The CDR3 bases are TGTGCCAGCAGCTTAGATCGGAGAGTCGGGGAGCTGTTTTTT.

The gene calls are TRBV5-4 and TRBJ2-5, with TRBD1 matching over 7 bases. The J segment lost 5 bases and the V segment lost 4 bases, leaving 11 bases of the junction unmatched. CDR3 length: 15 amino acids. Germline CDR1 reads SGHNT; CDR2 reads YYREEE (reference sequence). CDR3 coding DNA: TGTGCCAGCAGCCGGGGACAGAGCCTTGGGGAGACCCAGTACTTC. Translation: CASSRGQSLGETQYF.

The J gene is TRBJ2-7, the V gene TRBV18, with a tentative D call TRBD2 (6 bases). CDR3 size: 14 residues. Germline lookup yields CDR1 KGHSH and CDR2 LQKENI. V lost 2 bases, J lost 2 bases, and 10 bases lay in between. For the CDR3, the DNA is TGTGCCAGCTCACCAGGAGGGGTCCCCTACGAGCAGTACTTC. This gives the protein CASSPGGVPYEQYF.